Each of the 3 T cell receptor beta chains below was sequenced from the same sample in a study of T cell repertoires in cytomegalovirus infection. TCRdb processed the reads anew with MiXCR; each CDR3 protein has one entry. Of around 530,000 distinct CDR3 sequences in the sample, 15% to 20% were seen once. Sequencing was done on a sample of CD8+ T cells from PBMCs. The receptors shown here come from a human donor in good health (CMV status not recorded). Some clones in this sample may be carry-over from other donors' samples.

There are a few counts of this clonotype. The chain links TRBV20-1 to TRBJ1-1, with TRBD1 matching 9 bases. This CDR3 region has 13 residues. Germline V gene sequence: CDR1 DFQATT, CDR2 SNEGSKA (reference sequence). The ends lost 5 bases at V and 5 bases at J; junction bases unmatched: 6. CDR3 in DNA: TGCAGTGCTCCGGACAGGGGCAGGACTGAAGCTTTCTTT. Translating gives CSAPDRGRTEAFF.

This clonotype turned up a few times. The chain couples TRBV5-4 to TRBJ1-2; D gene unclear. The CDR3 contains 15 residues. Trimming stripped 3 bases from V and 0 bases from J, with 12 bases between. The germline V gene encodes CDR1 SGHNT and CDR2 YYREEE (reference sequence). The CDR3 region has the DNA TGTGCCAGCAGCTGGGAAGAGTTTACTAACTATGGCTACACCTTC. Protein: CASSWEEFTNYGYTF. The variable domain in full, completed from reference TRBV5-4 and TRBJ1-2, reads ETGVTQSPTHLIKTRGQQVTLRCSSQSGHNTVSWYQQALGQGPQFIFQYYREEENGRGNFPPRFSGLQFPNYSSELNVNALELDDSALYLCASSWEEFTNYGYTFGSGTRLTVV.

The chain couples TRBV29-1 to TRBJ1-2, with D possibly matching TRBD1 (5 bases). Trimming took off 5 bases at V and 6 bases at J, with 16 bases between the two ends. The germline V gene encodes CDR1 SQVTM and CDR2 ANQGSEA. The CDR3 length is 13 residues. The CDR3 DNA is TGCAGCGTTTCCAGCAGGGAGGCCGATGGCTACACCTTC. It translates to CSVSSREADGYTF.